This T cell receptor beta chain was identified in a study of Graves' ophthalmopathy and Graves' hyperthyroidism. V was clipped by 5 bases and J by 5 bases, with 12 bases between them. Germline V gene lookup returns CDR1 KGHSH and CDR2 LQKENI. This CDR3 spans 13 amino acids. The sequenced template was RNA, covering the TCR beta CDR3 region. HTBI-primed first-round RT-PCR preceded second-round multiplex PCR. A single record per CDR3 protein comes from TCRdb applying MiXCR to the multiplex PCR reads. The profile shows about 370,000 distinct CDR3 sequences, about a sixth of them singletons. Notes on the study in general: It was with 70.59% sensitivity and approximately 72% specificity that the model predicted ophthalmopathy progression.

The table lists this clonotype with many counts. Its specificity is not known. The sequencing input was peripheral blood. The sequence came from an adult woman with stable Graves' hyperthyroidism. The chain recombines TRBV18 with TRBJ2-5; D may correspond to TRBD1 or TRBD2 (5 bases each). The CDR3 coding sequence is TGTGCCAGCTCAACCCAGGGACGGGAGACCCAGTACTTC. Translating it yields CASSTQGRETQYF.